A selection of T cell receptor beta chains follows, all from one sample in a study of naive and memory T cell subsets. Via MiXCR, TCRdb re-called the 5' RACE reads, giving one row per CDR3 protein. The sample has about 60,000 distinct CDR3 sequences, 8% seen once. All receptors come from a female donor in good health. The CDR3 runs from the conserved cysteine through the conserved F or W. Each record gives: clone size, J gene, D gene, V gene, CDR3 protein, CDR3 DNA. The D gene is left open where the match is weak. Rows may omit the clone size; those that give it use once, few, many or a size class.

>many|TRBJ2-3|-|TRBV29-1
CSAGGGLARTTQYF
TGCAGCGCCGGGGGAGGTCTAGCGAGGACGACGCAGTATTTT
>many|TRBJ2-2|-|TRBV19
CASSLIRGQANTGELFF
TGTGCCAGTTCCTTAATTCGGGGACAAGCGAACACCGGGGAGCTGTTTTTT
>-|TRBJ2-1|-|TRBV30
CAWETLEQFF
TGTGCCTGGGAGACGTTGGAGCAGTTCTTC
>few|TRBJ1-1|-|TRBV20-1
CSAVLSRNTEAFF
TGCAGTGCCGTCTTATCAAGGAACACTGAAGCTTTCTTT
>-|TRBJ2-3|TRBD2|TRBV6-6
CASSEGTSVITDTQYF
TGTGCCAGCAGCGAAGGGACTAGCGTGATCACAGATACGCAGTATTTT
>-|TRBJ2-1|-|TRBV6-2/TRBV6-3
CASNPGGMSNEQFF
TGTGCCAGCAATCCAGGCGGGATGTCCAATGAGCAGTTCTTC
>few|TRBJ2-7|-|TRBV5-1
CASSLTATYEQYF
TGCGCCAGCAGCTTGACGGCCACCTACGAGCAGTACTTC
>few|TRBJ1-5|-|TRBV6-2/TRBV6-3
CASSYMGWPQHF
TGTGCCAGCAGTTATATGGGTTGGCCCCAGCATTTT
>few|TRBJ2-7|-|TRBV6-5
CASSYGQFSYEQYF
TGTGCCAGCAGTTACGGACAGTTCTCCTACGAGCAGTACTTC
>-|TRBJ1-2|TRBD1|TRBV15
CATSRGQPTNYGYTF
TGTGCCACCAGCAGGGGACAGCCGACTAACTATGGCTACACCTTC
>-|TRBJ2-7|-|TRBV7-9
CASSSTPTGYEQYF
TGTGCCAGCAGCTCTACTCCCACAGGATACGAGCAGTACTTC
>-|TRBJ2-1|TRBD2|TRBV4-1
CASSQELSGRADEQFF
TGCGCCAGCAGCCAAGAGTTAAGCGGGAGGGCCGATGAGCAGTTCTTC
>-|TRBJ2-5|TRBD2|TRBV11-3
CASSLSGGQETQYF
TGTGCCAGCAGCCTTAGCGGGGGACAAGAGACCCAGTACTTC
>few|TRBJ2-7|-|TRBV21-1
CASSTGGSGTYEQYF
TGTGCCAGCAGTACTGGGGGATCCGGGACCTACGAGCAGTACTTC